This entry lists 6 T cell receptor beta chains sequenced from one sample in a study of shared clonotypes between healthy human individuals. Some clones are missing from TCRdb's copy, which holds only in-frame ones; the method was immunoSEQ multiplex PCR. The sample has 2 million to 2.5 million clones, approximately 94% seen once. Sequenced input: naive CD4+ T cells sorted from blood. The subset: CD45RA+ positively selected. These receptors were taken from a man between 18 and 35 years old in good health.

V and J are TRBV27 and TRBJ2-1, with D tentatively TRBD2 (5 bases). Between the trimmed V and J ends, which lost 6 bases and 6 bases, there was a span of 12 bases. The CDR3 is made up of 13 amino acids. Germline CDR1 and CDR2: MNHEY and SMNVEV (reference sequence). This chain's CDR3 is CASSLIASNEQFF. In DNA, the CDR3 is TGTGCCAGCAGCTTGATAGCGAGCAATGAGCAGTTCTTC.

The chain has TRBV27 and TRBJ1-1, with TRBD1 as a possible D gene (5 bases). Trimming removed 6 bases at V and 2 bases at J, with 16 bases between. CDR1 and CDR2 from the germline V gene are MNHEY and SMNVEV (reference sequence). CDR3 length equals 15 residues. This chain's CDR3 is CASRAFGTANTEAFF. CDR3 in DNA: TGTGCCAGCAGGGCTTTTGGGACCGCTAACACTGAAGCTTTCTTT.

This clone showed up just a few times. The chain employs TRBV5-4 and TRBJ2-2; the D is unclear. This CDR3 region has 16 residues. V shed 1 base and J shed 1 base, with 11 bases lying between them. CDR1 SGHNT and CDR2 YYREEE come from the germline V gene (reference sequence). CDR3 DNA: TGTGCCAGCAGCTTGTTAGCTGGGTTGAACACCGGGGAGCTGTTTTTT. This gives the protein CASSLLAGLNTGELFF.

The CDR3, as DNA: TGTGCCAGCAGTGGTGTAGCGTCTAGAAACGAGCAGTACTTC. The encoded protein is CASSGVASRNEQYF. The chain carries TRBV2 and TRBJ2-7, with D perhaps TRBD2 (5 bases). This CDR3 is built from 14 residues. Trimming took off 4 bases at V and 5 bases at J, with 15 bases between the two ends. The V gene's germline CDR1 is SNHLY and CDR2 FYNNEI.

This clone is a singleton in its sample. The chain links TRBV19 to TRBJ1-5; 9 nucleotides match TRBD1. The V and J ends lost 0 bases and 0 bases, in that order; junction bases with no gene match: 6. The CDR3 totals 18 residues. Germline CDR1 and CDR2: LNHDA and SQIVND (reference sequence). CDR3 protein: CASSIDTGTGYSNQPQHF. CDR3 coding DNA: TGTGCCAGTAGTATAGATACCGGGACAGGGTATAGCAATCAGCCCCAGCATTTT.

The rearrangement joins TRBV5-1 to TRBJ2-3; D is possibly TRBD1 or TRBD2 (5 bases each). This CDR3 region has 16 residues. V was cut by 1 base and J by 1 base, with 13 bases left in between. CDR1 and CDR2 (germline): SGHRS, YFSETQ. The CDR3 protein is CASSLRGRGGTDTQYF. The CDR3 nucleotides read TGCGCCAGCAGCTTGAGAGGGAGAGGGGGCACAGATACGCAGTATTTT.